Below, one TCR beta chain is given with its context. Produced via immunoSEQ multiplex PCR; TCRdb's table is partial and in-frame only. The table records some 47,000 clones, 75% to 80% of them present only once. The sample comes from a study of T cells in tumors after PD-1 blockade. Germline V gives CDR1 KGHDR, CDR2 SFDVKD. V was pared by 2 bases and J by 7 bases, with 5 bases of the junction left unmatched. The CDR3 has 15 residues. This chain connects TRBV24-1 to TRBJ2-1; 9 bases match TRBD1. The sample here was PBMCs, taken before anti-PD-1 treatment. The receptor was isolated from a human donor with basal cell carcinoma. CDR3 coding DNA: TGTGCCACCAGTGATTCCGGGACAGGGTCGAATGAGCAGTTCTTC. This gives the protein CATSDSGTGSNEQFF.